A selection of T cell receptor beta chains follows, all from one sample in a study of OX40 agonist ivuxolimab in advanced cancers. Method: immunoSEQ multiplex PCR; TCRdb's copy keeps in-frame clones and lacks some. The data contain about 27,000 clones, approximately 78% of them singletons. The specimen comprised CD4+ or CD8+ T cells sorted from blood, sampled in a trial of the OX40 agonist ivuxolimab. Every receptor here comes from an adult with an advanced solid tumor such as melanoma, head and neck, liver or kidney cancer. Each CDR3 is given with its conserved first and last residue. D genes are given only for firm matches. The size field is filled for only some rows; it gives once, few, many or a size class.

clone size: few
D gene: .
V gene: TRBV5-4
J gene: TRBJ1-1
CDR3 protein: CASSPAPGQALTGNTEAFF
CDR3 DNA: TGTGCCAGCAGCCCAGCCCCGGGACAAGCCCTCACGGGGAACACTGAAGCTTTCTTT

clone size: few
D gene: .
V gene: TRBV19
J gene: TRBJ1-3
CDR3 protein: CASSGGTIYF
CDR3 DNA: TGTGCCAGCAGCGGGGGCACCATATATTTT

clone size: .
D gene: .
V gene: TRBV4-1
J gene: TRBJ2-1
CDR3 protein: CASSQAGTYNEQFF
CDR3 DNA: TGCGCCAGCAGCCAAGCCGGGACCTACAATGAGCAGTTCTTC

clone size: large
D gene: TRBD2
V gene: TRBV30
J gene: TRBJ2-7
CDR3 protein: CAWSVLWEGYSYEQYF
CDR3 DNA: TGTGCCTGGAGTGTACTGTGGGAGGGTTATTCCTACGAGCAGTACTTC

clone size: .
D gene: .
V gene: TRBV18
J gene: TRBJ2-7
CDR3 protein: CASSEAVVTNPGQYF
CDR3 DNA: TGTGCCAGCTCAGAGGCAGTAGTCACTAATCCGGGGCAGTACTTC

clone size: .
D gene: .
V gene: TRBV29-1
J gene: TRBJ2-7
CDR3 protein: CSVEDKQGGPYEQYF
CDR3 DNA: TGCAGCGTTGAAGATAAACAGGGAGGTCCCTACGAGCAGTACTTC

clone size: .
D gene: .
V gene: TRBV7-2
J gene: TRBJ1-1
CDR3 protein: CASSFSRGEAFF
CDR3 DNA: TGTGCCAGCAGCTTTTCCAGAGGGGAAGCTTTCTTT

clone size: .
D gene: .
V gene: TRBV28
J gene: TRBJ1-1
CDR3 protein: CASSLSWDLNTEAFF
CDR3 DNA: TGTGCCAGCAGTTTAAGTTGGGACCTGAACACTGAAGCTTTCTTT

clone size: .
D gene: .
V gene: TRBV11-2
J gene: TRBJ2-7
CDR3 protein: CASSLSIGSGPLAEQYF
CDR3 DNA: TGTGCCAGCAGCTTAAGCATCGGCTCAGGACCTTTAGCCGAGCAGTACTTC

clone size: .
D gene: TRBD2
V gene: TRBV4-1
J gene: TRBJ2-7
CDR3 protein: CASSRGRGSDEQYF
CDR3 DNA: TGCGCCAGCAGCCGGGGGAGGGGATCCGACGAGCAGTACTTC

clone size: .
D gene: .
V gene: TRBV6-1
J gene: TRBJ1-1
CDR3 protein: CASRRQVLNTEAFF
CDR3 DNA: TGTGCCAGCAGGAGACAGGTCCTGAACACTGAAGCTTTCTTT

clone size: .
D gene: TRBD2
V gene: TRBV5-1
J gene: TRBJ2-7
CDR3 protein: CASSLGWTSGTTSYEQYF
CDR3 DNA: TGCGCCAGCAGCTTGGGGTGGACTAGCGGGACCACGTCCTACGAGCAGTACTTC

clone size: .
D gene: .
V gene: TRBV28
J gene: TRBJ2-5
CDR3 protein: CASSLPEETQYF
CDR3 DNA: TGTGCCAGCAGTTTACCGGAAGAGACCCAGTACTTC

clone size: .
D gene: .
V gene: TRBV4-1
J gene: TRBJ1-2
CDR3 protein: CASSQEGPRGYTF
CDR3 DNA: TGCGCCAGCAGCCAGGAGGGACCCCGGGGCTACACCTTC

clone size: .
D gene: .
V gene: TRBV10-2
J gene: TRBJ2-1
CDR3 protein: CASSENNEQFF
CDR3 DNA: TGCGCCAGCAGTGAAAATAATGAGCAGTTCTTC

clone size: .
D gene: .
V gene: TRBV10-3
J gene: TRBJ1-2
CDR3 protein: CAISDRQVDYGYTF
CDR3 DNA: TGTGCCATCAGTGACCGTCAGGTTGACTATGGCTACACCTTC

clone size: .
D gene: TRBD1
V gene: TRBV9
J gene: TRBJ1-1
CDR3 protein: CASSVETGGLTEAFF
CDR3 DNA: TGTGCCAGCAGCGTAGAGACAGGGGGCCTCACTGAAGCTTTCTTT

clone size: once
D gene: TRBD1
V gene: TRBV10-3
J gene: TRBJ1-2
CDR3 protein: CAISESRGQGYYGYTF
CDR3 DNA: TGTGCCATCAGTGAGTCACGGGGACAGGGCTATTATGGCTACACCTTC

clone size: few
D gene: TRBD2
V gene: TRBV5-4
J gene: TRBJ2-4
CDR3 protein: CASSRAGVVAKNIQYF
CDR3 DNA: TGTGCCAGCAGCCGAGCGGGGGTCGTAGCCAAAAACATTCAGTACTTC

clone size: once
D gene: .
V gene: TRBV7-9
J gene: TRBJ2-3
CDR3 protein: CASSPSRGGTDTQYF
CDR3 DNA: TGTGCCAGCAGCCCCTCCCGAGGGGGCACAGATACGCAGTATTTT

clone size: .
D gene: .
V gene: TRBV6-4
J gene: TRBJ2-2
CDR3 protein: CASSEPQDTGELFF
CDR3 DNA: TGTGCCAGCAGTGAACCACAGGACACCGGGGAGCTGTTTTTT

clone size: .
D gene: TRBD2
V gene: TRBV6-1
J gene: TRBJ2-1
CDR3 protein: CASSVQTSDYNEQFF
CDR3 DNA: TGTGCCAGCAGTGTTCAGACTAGCGATTACAATGAGCAGTTCTTC

clone size: .
D gene: .
V gene: TRBV4-3
J gene: TRBJ2-7
CDR3 protein: CASSQDLVSRSMYEQYF
CDR3 DNA: TGCGCCAGCAGCCAAGATCTGGTCTCACGCAGTATGTACGAGCAGTACTTC

clone size: .
D gene: .
V gene: TRBV2
J gene: TRBJ2-1
CDR3 protein: CASSGITVDEQFF
CDR3 DNA: TGTGCCAGCAGTGGTATCACCGTGGATGAGCAGTTCTTC

clone size: .
D gene: .
V gene: TRBV28
J gene: TRBJ2-1
CDR3 protein: CASSLMGGPYNEQFF
CDR3 DNA: TGTGCCAGCAGCCTTATGGGAGGCCCTTACAATGAGCAGTTCTTC

clone size: .
D gene: .
V gene: TRBV9
J gene: TRBJ1-1
CDR3 protein: CASSVGGAMNTEAFF
CDR3 DNA: TGTGCCAGCAGCGTAGGCGGGGCAATGAACACTGAAGCTTTCTTT